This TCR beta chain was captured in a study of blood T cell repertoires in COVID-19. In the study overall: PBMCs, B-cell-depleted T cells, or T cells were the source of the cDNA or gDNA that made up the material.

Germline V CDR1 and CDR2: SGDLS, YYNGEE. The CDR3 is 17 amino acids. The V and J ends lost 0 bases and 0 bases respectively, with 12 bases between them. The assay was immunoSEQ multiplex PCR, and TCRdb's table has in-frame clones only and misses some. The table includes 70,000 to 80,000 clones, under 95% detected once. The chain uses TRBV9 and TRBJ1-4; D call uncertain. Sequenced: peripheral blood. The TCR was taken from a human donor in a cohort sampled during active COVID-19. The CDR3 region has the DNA TGTGCCAGCAGCGTAGAGCCAATTATTGCAACTAATGAAAAACTGTTTTTT. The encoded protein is CASSVEPIIATNEKLFF.